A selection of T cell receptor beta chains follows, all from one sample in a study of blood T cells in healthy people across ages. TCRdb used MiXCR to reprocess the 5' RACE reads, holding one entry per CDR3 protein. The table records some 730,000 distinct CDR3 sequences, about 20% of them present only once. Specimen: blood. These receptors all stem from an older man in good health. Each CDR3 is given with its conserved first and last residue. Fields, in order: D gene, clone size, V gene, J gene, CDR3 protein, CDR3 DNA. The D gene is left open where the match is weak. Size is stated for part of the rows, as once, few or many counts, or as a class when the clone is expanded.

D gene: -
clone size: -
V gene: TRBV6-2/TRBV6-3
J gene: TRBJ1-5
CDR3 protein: CASSYIEGNQPQHF
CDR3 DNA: TGTGCCAGCAGTTACATTGAGGGGAATCAGCCCCAGCATTTT

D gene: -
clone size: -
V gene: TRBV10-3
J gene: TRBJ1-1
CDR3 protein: CAISESGTRGAFF
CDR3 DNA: TGTGCCATCAGTGAGTCAGGAACTAGAGGGGCTTTCTTT

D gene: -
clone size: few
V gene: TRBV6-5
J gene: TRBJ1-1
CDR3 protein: CASSYSKRVNTEAFF
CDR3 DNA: TGTGCCAGCAGTTACTCGAAAAGGGTGAACACTGAAGCTTTCTTT

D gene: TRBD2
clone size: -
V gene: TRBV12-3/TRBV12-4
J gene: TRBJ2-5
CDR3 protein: CASSVAGTETQYF
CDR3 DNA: TGTGCCAGCAGCGTAGCGGGAACGGAGACCCAGTACTTC

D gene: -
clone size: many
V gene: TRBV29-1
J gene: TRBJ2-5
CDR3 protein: CSVAWGTLAQYF
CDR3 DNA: TGCAGCGTTGCGTGGGGAACGCTGGCCCAGTACTTC

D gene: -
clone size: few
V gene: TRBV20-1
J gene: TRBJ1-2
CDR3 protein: CSAREGGPTPYGYTF
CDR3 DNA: TGCAGTGCCCGGGAGGGGGGGCCCACCCCCTATGGCTACACCTTC

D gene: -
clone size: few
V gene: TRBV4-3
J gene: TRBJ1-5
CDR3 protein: CASSQVWGDGNQPQHF
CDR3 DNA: TGCGCCAGCAGCCAAGTCTGGGGGGACGGCAATCAGCCCCAGCATTTT

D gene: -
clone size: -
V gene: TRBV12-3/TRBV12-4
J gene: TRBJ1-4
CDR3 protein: CASSLSPMGRHNEKLFF
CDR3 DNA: TGTGCCAGCAGTTTATCTCCCATGGGGCGGCATAATGAAAAACTGTTTTTT

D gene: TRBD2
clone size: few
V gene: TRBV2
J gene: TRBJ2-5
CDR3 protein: CASSPSGEGETQYF
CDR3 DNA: TGTGCCAGCAGTCCTAGCGGGGAAGGGGAGACCCAGTACTTC

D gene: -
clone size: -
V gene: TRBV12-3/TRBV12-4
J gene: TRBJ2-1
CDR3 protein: CASSAPGHRYNEQFF
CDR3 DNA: TGTGCCAGCAGTGCTCCGGGACACCGATACAATGAGCAGTTCTTC

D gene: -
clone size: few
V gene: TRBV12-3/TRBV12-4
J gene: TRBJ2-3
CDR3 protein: CASSFFRGRTPQDTQYF
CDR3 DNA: TGTGCCAGCAGTTTTTTTCGGGGTAGGACCCCACAAGATACGCAGTATTTT

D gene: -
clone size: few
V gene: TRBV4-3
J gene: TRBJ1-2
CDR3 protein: CASSRAEDSRHGYTF
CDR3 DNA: TGCGCCAGCAGCCGGGCTGAGGACTCGCGCCATGGCTACACCTTC

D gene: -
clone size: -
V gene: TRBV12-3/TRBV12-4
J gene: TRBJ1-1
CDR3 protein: CASSLDLGTEAFF
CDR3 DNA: TGTGCCAGCAGTCTTGACCTGGGCACTGAAGCTTTCTTT

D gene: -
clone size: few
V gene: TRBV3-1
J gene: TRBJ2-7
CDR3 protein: CASSQEPGTSYEQYF
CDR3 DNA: TGTGCCAGCAGCCAAGAACCCGGGACGTCCTACGAGCAGTACTTC

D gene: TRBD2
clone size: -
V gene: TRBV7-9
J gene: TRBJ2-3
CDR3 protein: CASSLGRGLAGADTQYF
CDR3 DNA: TGTGCCAGCAGCTTAGGGAGAGGTCTAGCGGGAGCAGATACGCAGTATTTT

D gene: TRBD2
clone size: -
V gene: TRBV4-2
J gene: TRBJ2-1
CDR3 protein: CASSQVSRGGGPYNEQFF
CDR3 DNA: TGTGCCAGCAGCCAAGTTAGTAGAGGCGGGGGGCCCTACAATGAGCAGTTCTTC

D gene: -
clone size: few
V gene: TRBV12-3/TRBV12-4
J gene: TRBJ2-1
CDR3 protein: CASSPTDWWGTYNEQFF
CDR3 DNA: TGTGCCAGCAGTCCCACAGATTGGTGGGGTACCTACAATGAGCAGTTCTTC

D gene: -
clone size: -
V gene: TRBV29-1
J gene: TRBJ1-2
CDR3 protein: CSVGTRDYGYTF
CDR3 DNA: TGCAGCGTTGGAACCAGGGATTATGGCTACACCTTC

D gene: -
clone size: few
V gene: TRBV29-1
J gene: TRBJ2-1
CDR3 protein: CSVGRGAYNEQFF
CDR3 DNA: TGCAGCGTTGGTCGGGGGGCTTACAATGAGCAGTTCTTC

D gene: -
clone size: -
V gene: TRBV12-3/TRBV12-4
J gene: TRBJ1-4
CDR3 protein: CASSFRPQGSEKLFF
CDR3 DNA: TGTGCCAGCAGTTTTAGGCCCCAGGGTAGTGAAAAACTGTTTTTT

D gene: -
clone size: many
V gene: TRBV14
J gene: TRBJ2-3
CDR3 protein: CASSQEGLLGGGGDTQYF
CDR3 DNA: TGTGCCAGCAGCCAAGAAGGTCTGCTAGGCGGGGGCGGAGATACGCAGTATTTT

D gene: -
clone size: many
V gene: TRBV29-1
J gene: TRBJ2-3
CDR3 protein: CSVTTGSTDTQYF
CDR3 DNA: TGCAGCGTTACAACGGGATCAACAGATACGCAGTATTTT

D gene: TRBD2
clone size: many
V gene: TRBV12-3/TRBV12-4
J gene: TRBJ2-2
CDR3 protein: CASSNLNGGAPGELFF
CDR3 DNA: TGTGCCAGCAGCAACCTTAACGGGGGGGCCCCCGGGGAGCTGTTTTTT

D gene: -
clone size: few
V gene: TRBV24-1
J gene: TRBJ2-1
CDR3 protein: CATSDPEGGSYNEQFF
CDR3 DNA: TGTGCCACCAGTGACCCTGAGGGGGGCTCCTACAATGAGCAGTTCTTC

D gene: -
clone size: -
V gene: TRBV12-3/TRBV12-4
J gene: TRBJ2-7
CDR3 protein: CASAPEGYEQYF
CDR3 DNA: TGTGCCAGCGCCCCGGAAGGATACGAGCAGTACTTC

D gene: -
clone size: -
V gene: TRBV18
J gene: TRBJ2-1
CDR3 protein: CASSSQGRNNEQFF
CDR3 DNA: TGTGCCAGCTCATCCCAGGGGAGAAACAATGAGCAGTTCTTC

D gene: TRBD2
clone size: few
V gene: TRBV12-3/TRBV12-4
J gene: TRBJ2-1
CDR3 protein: CASSELAGGQFF
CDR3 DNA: TGTGCCAGCAGTGAGCTAGCGGGAGGGCAGTTCTTC

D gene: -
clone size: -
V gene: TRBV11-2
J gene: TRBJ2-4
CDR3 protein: CASPGVGAKNIQYF
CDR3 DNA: TGTGCCAGTCCAGGGGTAGGGGCCAAAAACATTCAGTACTTC

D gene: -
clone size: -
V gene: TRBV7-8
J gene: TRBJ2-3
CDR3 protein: CASSLEDRGVGDTQYF
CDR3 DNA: TGTGCCAGCAGCTTAGAGGATAGGGGGGTTGGAGATACGCAGTATTTT

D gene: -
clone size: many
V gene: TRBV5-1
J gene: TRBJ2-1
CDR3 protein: CASSLVSEGQFF
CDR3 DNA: TGCGCCAGCAGCTTGGTATCGGAAGGGCAGTTCTTC

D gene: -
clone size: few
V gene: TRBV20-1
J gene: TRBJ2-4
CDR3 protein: CSARDLTSPGNIQYF
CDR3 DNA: TGCAGTGCTAGAGATCTCACTAGCCCAGGAAACATTCAGTACTTC

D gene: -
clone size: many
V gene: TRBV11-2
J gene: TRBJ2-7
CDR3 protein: CASSLAHEQYF
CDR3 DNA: TGTGCCAGCAGCTTGGCGCACGAGCAGTACTTC

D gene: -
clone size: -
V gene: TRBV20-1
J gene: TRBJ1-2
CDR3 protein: CSADTPIGGYGYTF
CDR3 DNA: TGCAGTGCTGATACCCCCATCGGGGGCTATGGCTACACCTTC

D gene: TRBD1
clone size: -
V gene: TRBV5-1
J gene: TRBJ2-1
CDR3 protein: CASRGPGGHEQFF
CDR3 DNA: TGCGCCAGCAGAGGCCCAGGGGGACATGAGCAGTTCTTC

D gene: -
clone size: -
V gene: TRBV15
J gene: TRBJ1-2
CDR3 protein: CATSKDGLYGYTF
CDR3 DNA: TGTGCCACCTCCAAGGACGGACTATATGGCTACACCTTC

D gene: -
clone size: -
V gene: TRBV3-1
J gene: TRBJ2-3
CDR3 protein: CASSQDHQGRPDTQYF
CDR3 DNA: TGTGCCAGCAGCCAAGATCATCAGGGGCGACCAGATACGCAGTATTTT

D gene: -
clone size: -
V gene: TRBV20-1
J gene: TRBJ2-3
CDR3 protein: CSAPDYPTDTQYF
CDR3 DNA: TGCAGTGCCCCCGACTACCCCACAGATACGCAGTATTTT

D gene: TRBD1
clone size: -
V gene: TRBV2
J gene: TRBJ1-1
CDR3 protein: CASSERGGGAASNTEAFF
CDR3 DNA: TGTGCCAGCAGTGAGCGAGGGGGCGGGGCGGCATCGAACACTGAAGCTTTCTTT

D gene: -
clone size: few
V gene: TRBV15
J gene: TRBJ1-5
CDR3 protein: CATSSNRGNLRHF
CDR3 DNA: TGTGCCACCAGCTCAAACCGCGGCAACCTTAGGCATTTT

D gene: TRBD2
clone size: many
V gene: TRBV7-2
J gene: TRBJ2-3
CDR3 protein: CASGSGNRDTQYF
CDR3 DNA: TGTGCCAGCGGTAGCGGGAATCGAGATACGCAGTATTTT

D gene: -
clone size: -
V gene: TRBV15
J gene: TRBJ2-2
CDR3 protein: CATSRDIGLGGELFF
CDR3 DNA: TGTGCCACCAGCAGAGATATAGGTCTGGGTGGGGAGCTGTTTTTT

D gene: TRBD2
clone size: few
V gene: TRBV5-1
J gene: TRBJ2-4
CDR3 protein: CASSLAELAGGKNIQYF
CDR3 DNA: TGCGCCAGCAGCTTGGCTGAACTAGCGGGGGGTAAAAACATTCAGTACTTC

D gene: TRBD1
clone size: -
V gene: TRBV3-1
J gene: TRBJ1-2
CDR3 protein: CASGQQGTYGYTF
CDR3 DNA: TGTGCCAGCGGCCAACAGGGGACCTATGGCTACACCTTC

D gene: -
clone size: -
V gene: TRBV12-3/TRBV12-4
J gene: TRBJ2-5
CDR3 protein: CASTSGSWQRETQYF
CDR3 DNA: TGTGCCAGCACCAGCGGGTCCTGGCAGCGGGAGACCCAGTACTTC

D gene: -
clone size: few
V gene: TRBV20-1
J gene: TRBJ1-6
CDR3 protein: CSARTAMAYNSPLHF
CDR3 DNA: TGCAGTGCCCGGACAGCAATGGCCTATAATTCACCCCTCCACTTT

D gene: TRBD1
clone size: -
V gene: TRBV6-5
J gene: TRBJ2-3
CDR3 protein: CASVGTGTDTQYF
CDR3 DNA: TGTGCCAGCGTTGGGACAGGGACTGATACGCAGTATTTT

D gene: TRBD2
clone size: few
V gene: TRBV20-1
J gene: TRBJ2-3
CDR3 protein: CSASTGGPTAHTDTQYF
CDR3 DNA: TGCAGTGCTTCCACGGGGGGACCAACCGCCCACACAGATACGCAGTATTTT